This record looks at one T cell receptor beta chain sequence and its context. This clonotype turned up a few times. Its antigen specificity is not known. One base away there is no much larger clone; base qualities are not given. The CDR3, cysteine through phenylalanine, is 16 amino acids long. Only CDR3 DNA is held: 48 bases, read in frame from base 1. The germline V gene (reference sequence) supplies CDR1 LNHDA and CDR2 SQIVND. V lost 4 bases and J lost 2 bases, and the count of bases not matched to a germline gene is 8. Sequencing was carried out with an Illumina HiSeq 1500. Through fastp at Q25 and MiXCR, TCRdb rebuilt clones from the public reads, retaining in-frame beta chains. Rows merge per CDR3 protein into single entries with the most common DNA and genes. The sample table contains approximately 190,000 distinct CDR3 sequences; only one count was recorded for about 28% of them. 30% to 35% of the sample is in the top ten clones.

The sample originates from a study of T cell repertoires in cytomegalovirus infection (dated by TCRdb to about 2019). The study in broad terms: Because public TCR beta signatures pointed to carriage of CMV infection together with the matching HLA type, the HLA type of each donor mattered for the analysis.

Beyond this particular receptor, the publication reports: Carriers of CMV infection plus the relevant HLA type were discriminated by the cumulative frequency of public TCR beta family members in the study cohort and in an independent roughly 400-donor cohort. The ex vivo response was dominated by HLA-C-restricted CMV-specific TCR beta clonotypes, which also provided the single most frequent clonotype in two of eight donors.

Sequenced sample: PBMCs. This chain joins TRBV19 to TRBJ1-5, with TRBD1 identical over 7 junction bases. The TCR originated in a human donor in good health (CMV status not recorded). Some clones in this sample may be carry-over from other donors' samples. The DNA reads as follows: TGTGCCAGTAGTACCCCGAGACAGGGTGGCAATCAGCCCCAGCATTTT. Its translation is CASSTPRQGGNQPQHF.